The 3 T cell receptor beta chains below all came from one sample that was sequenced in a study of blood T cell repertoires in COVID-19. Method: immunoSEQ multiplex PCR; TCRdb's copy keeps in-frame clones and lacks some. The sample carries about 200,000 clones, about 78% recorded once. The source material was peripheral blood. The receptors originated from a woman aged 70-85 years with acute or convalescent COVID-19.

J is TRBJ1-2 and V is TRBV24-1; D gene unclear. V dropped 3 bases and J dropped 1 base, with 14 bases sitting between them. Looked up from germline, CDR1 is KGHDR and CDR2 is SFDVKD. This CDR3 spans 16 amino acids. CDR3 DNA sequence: TGTGCCACCAGTGATGGTTCAGAAAGTGATAACTATGGCTACACCTTC. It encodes CATSDGSESDNYGYTF.

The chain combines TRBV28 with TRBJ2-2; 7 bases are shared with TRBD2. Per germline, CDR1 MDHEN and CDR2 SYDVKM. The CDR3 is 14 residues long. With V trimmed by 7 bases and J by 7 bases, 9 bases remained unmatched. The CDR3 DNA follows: TGTGCCAGCACCCCTCGGGGGGTAAGCGGGGAGCTGTTTTTT. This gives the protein CASTPRGVSGELFF.

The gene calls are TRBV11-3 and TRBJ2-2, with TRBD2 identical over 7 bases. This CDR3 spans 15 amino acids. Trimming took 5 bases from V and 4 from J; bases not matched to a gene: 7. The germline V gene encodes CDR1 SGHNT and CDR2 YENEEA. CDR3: CASSLGGSGTGELFF. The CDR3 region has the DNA TGTGCCAGCAGCCTGGGCGGGAGTGGCACCGGGGAGCTGTTTTTT. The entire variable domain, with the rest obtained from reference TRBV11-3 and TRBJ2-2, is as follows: EAGVVQSPRYKIIEKKQPVAFWCNPISGHNTLYWYLQNLGQGPELLIRYENEEAVDDSQLPKDRFSAERLKGVDSTLKIQPAELGDSAVYLCASSLGGSGTGELFFGEGSRLTVL.